This T cell receptor (beta chain) was identified in a study of OX40 agonist ivuxolimab in advanced cancers. The V gene's germline CDR1 is SGDLS and CDR2 YYNGEE. The CDR3 spans 19 residues. The ends lost 5 bases at V and 0 bases at J; junction bases unmatched: 9. TCRdb's copy holds only in-frame clones and misses some; the assay was immunoSEQ multiplex PCR. The table lists 50,000 or so clones, around 85% of them singletons. The receptor's source is an adult with an advanced solid tumor such as melanoma, head and neck, liver or kidney cancer. The source material was CD4+ or CD8+ T cells sorted from blood, sampled in a trial of the OX40 agonist ivuxolimab. The J gene is TRBJ2-1, the V gene TRBV9, with TRBD2 matching over 15 bases. CDR3 nucleotides: TGTGCCAGCAGTGACGCGGGACTAGCGGGGGGAAGCTCCTACAATGAGCAGTTCTTC. Its protein product is CASSDAGLAGGSSYNEQFF.